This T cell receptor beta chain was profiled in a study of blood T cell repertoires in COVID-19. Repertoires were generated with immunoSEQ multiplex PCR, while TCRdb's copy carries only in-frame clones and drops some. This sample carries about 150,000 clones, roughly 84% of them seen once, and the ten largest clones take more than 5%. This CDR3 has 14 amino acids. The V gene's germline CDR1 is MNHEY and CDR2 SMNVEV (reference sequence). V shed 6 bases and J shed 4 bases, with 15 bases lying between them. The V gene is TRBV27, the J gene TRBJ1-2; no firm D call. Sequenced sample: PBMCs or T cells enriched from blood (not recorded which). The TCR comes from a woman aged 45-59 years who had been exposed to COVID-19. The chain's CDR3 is CASRNSGDPYGYTF. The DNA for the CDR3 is TGTGCCAGCAGAAATTCGGGAGACCCCTATGGCTACACCTTC.